This entry concerns a single T cell receptor (beta chain). A far larger clone lies a single base away; this is likely a read error. Amplification of the TCR beta CDR3 (from genomic DNA) was done by two-round multiplex PCR. First-round PCR employed TRBV- and TRBJ-specific primers for each gene. TCRdb used MiXCR to reprocess the multiplex PCR reads, holding one entry per CDR3 protein. The repertoire has about 35,000 distinct CDR3 sequences, 25% to 40% of them found once; the top ten carry roughly a quarter. The data originate from a study of prognosis after radiotherapy for stage I lung cancer. The overall study: As radiotherapy, SBRT was administered in 3 to 5 fractions with a biologically effective dose of at least 100 Gy.

Two sampling time points were used, and about 6 milliliters of peripheral blood were drawn at each. The CDR3 runs to 17 residues. Germline V CDR1 and CDR2: MNHEY, SVGAGI. The receptor was isolated from a donor at least 50 years old with non-small cell lung cancer. The chain couples TRBV6-5 to TRBJ1-2; tentative D call: TRBD1 (5 bases). The sequenced sample was PBMCs, obtained before or after stereotactic body radiation therapy (not recorded which). The CDR3 DNA is TGTGCCAGCCACTCGCGGGGCAGGGAGATTTGGAACTATGTCTACACCTTC. Its protein is CASHSRGREIWNYVYTF.